What follows describes a single TCR beta chain. As yet, its antigen is unknown. The record originates from a study of cytomegalovirus exposure and HLA in healthy donors. Study results and caveats: Trimming of TCR beta V- and J-genes showed a link, identified in a later analysis, to a missense DCLRE1C variant. In most subjects, TCR beta sequences reportedly gave accurate predictions of HLA-A and HLA-B alleles.

The CDR3 is 13 residues long. Germline values: CDR1 SGHDT, CDR2 YYEEEE. Trimming removed 2 bases from V and 4 bases from J, with 7 bases in between. Primers: 60 Vbeta forward and 13 Jbeta reverse. The data were produced by immunoSEQ multiplex PCR, yet TCRdb's version contains in-frame clones alone and is incomplete. This table has 110,000 to 150,000 clones, roughly 79% appearing once. The chain has TRBV5-6 and TRBJ2-1; the D is unclear. Sequencing used PBMCs. This clonotype was obtained from a woman aged 55-70 years in good health and CMV-seropositive. The CDR3 sequence: CASSFTAYNEQFF. DNA of the CDR3: TGTGCCAGCAGCTTTACAGCTTACAATGAGCAGTTCTTC.